This T cell receptor (beta chain) was identified during a study of T cells in Graves' hyperthyroidism and ophthalmopathy. Broader study findings: From stable hyperthyroidism, ophthalmopathy was separated by a 13 V-J model.

Ophthalmopathy patients all had a Clinical Activity Score of at least 3, a NOSPECS grade of at least 4 and disease under 3 months old. Patients showing uncontrolled infection, other autoimmune disease, pregnancy or lactation were ineligible. Extraction of PBMCs used 7.5 to 10 ml of fresh peripheral blood. Researchers amplified the TCR beta CDR3 regions from RNA transcripts. The TCR CDR3 was amplified in a first-round RT-PCR using the HTBI primer set. TCRdb analysed the multiplex PCR reads with MiXCR anew, one entry per CDR3 protein. Of hundreds of thousands of distinct CDR3 sequences in the sample, roughly 15% were seen once. V was shortened by 3 bases and J by 5 bases, with 14 bases between the two germline ends. In germline, CDR1 is SGHTA, CDR2 FQGNSA. CDR3 length: 14 residues. This clonotype was detected many times. The antigen remains undetermined.

Source material: blood. This sequence joins TRBV7-2 and TRBJ2-7; TRBD2 is a possible D gene (5 bases). This clonotype was sampled from a woman in her forties with Graves' ophthalmopathy. This CDR3 is CASSFLRDLNEQYF. CDR3 nucleotide sequence: TGTGCCAGCAGCTTTTTACGGGATCTCAACGAGCAGTACTTC. The variable domain in full, completed from reference TRBV7-2 and TRBJ2-7, reads GAGVSQSPSNKVTEKGKDVELRCDPISGHTALYWYRQSLGQGLEFLIYFQGNSAPDKSGLPSDRFSAERTGGSVSTLTIQRTQQEDSAVYLCASSFLRDLNEQYFGPGTRLTVT.